These 5 T cell receptor beta chains came from one sample sequenced in a study of blood T cell repertoires in COVID-19. Assay used: immunoSEQ multiplex PCR; TCRdb lists only in-frame clones, some missing. The data contain hundreds of thousands of clones, about 89% of them seen just once; the ten biggest clones take up about 6%. The sample comprised peripheral blood. These TCRs come from a woman between 45 and 65 years old with COVID-19, enrolled during active disease.

CDR3 region: CASSLVPRGEETQYF. In DNA form, the CDR3 reads TGTGCCAGCAGCTTAGTACCCAGGGGAGAGGAGACCCAGTACTTC. J is TRBJ2-5 and V is TRBV7-9; D is possibly TRBD1 (6 bases). The CDR3 is made up of 15 amino acids. Trimming took 1 base from V and 5 from J, leaving 14 bases between them. From germline, CDR1 is SEHNR and CDR2 FQNEAQ (reference sequence). Based on the CDR3 plus reference TRBV7-9 and TRBJ2-5, the full variable domain is DTGVSQNPRHKITKRGQNVTFRCDPISEHNRLYWYRQTLGQGPEFLTYFQNEAQLEKSRLLSDRFSAERPKGSFSTLEIQRTEQGDSAMYLCASSLVPRGEETQYFGPGTRLLVL.

A note on this clone: Germline is not matched at one junction end, which may reflect a read error. The rearrangement joins TRBV5-1 to TRBJ2-7, with a tentative D call TRBD1 (6 bases). The CDR3 is 14 amino acids. CDR1 SGHRS and CDR2 YFSETQ come from the germline V gene. The CDR3 loop is CASSLDPSTIDRPF. The CDR3 nucleotides read TGCGCCAGCAGCTTGGACCCCTCAACGATAGACAGGCCCTTC.

The chain couples TRBV2 to TRBJ2-2; possible D gene TRBD2, 5 bases. CDR1 is SNHLY, CDR2 FYNNEI, per germline. This CDR3 comprises 15 residues. The germline V and J ends were trimmed by 2 bases and 0 bases, with 7 bases remaining between them. CDR3 sequence (DNA): TGTGCCAGCAGTGAAAGTAGCGCGAACACCGGGGAGCTGTTTTTT. Amino acid sequence: CASSESSANTGELFF.

This chain uses TRBV20-1 with TRBJ1-1, with D unresolved. V shed 6 bases and J shed 10 bases, with 9 bases lying between them. This CDR3 has 9 amino acids. In germline, CDR1 is DFQATT, CDR2 SNEGSKA (reference sequence). The CDR3 sequence is CSAGDPAFF. The CDR3 nucleotides are TGCAGTGCCGGGGATCCAGCTTTCTTT.

V gene TRBV7-2 combines with J gene TRBJ2-7; TRBD2 is a possible D gene (5 bases). The germline V and J ends were trimmed by 8 bases and 10 bases, with 15 bases remaining between them. Germline assignment: CDR1 SGHTA and CDR2 FQGNSA. This CDR3 contains 11 residues. CDR3 region: CASSPGVGQYF. The DNA of the CDR3 is TGTGCCAGCTCCCCCGGGGTGGGCCAGTACTTC.